The 5 T cell receptor beta chains presented below share a single source sample, sequenced in a study of cytomegalovirus exposure and HLA in healthy donors (dated by TCRdb to the late 2010s). The library was obtained by the immunoSEQ multiplex PCR assay. A mixture of 60 forward primers for TCR Vbeta segments and 13 reverse primers for TCR Jbeta segments was used in the multiplex PCR. What TCRdb holds here is the immuneACCESS table cut down to in-frame rearrangements. Part of the clones is not present; checked against another copy, under half of the missing clones reflect an unresolved V gene, and the others are unexplained. A total of under 150,000 clones appear in this sample, approximately 89% of them only once. About 6.7% of the sample is taken by the ten largest. The material sequenced was PBMCs. The origin of the receptors is a woman aged 25 to 39 in good health and CMV-seropositive.

DNA of the CDR3: TGCAGCGTTGGATATCGACTAGCGGGAGATGAGCAGTTCTTC. Its protein product is CSVGYRLAGDEQFF. V gene TRBV29-1 combines with J gene TRBJ2-1; 12 bases align to TRBD2. Germline V gives CDR1 SQVTM, CDR2 ANQGSEA. Trimming cost V 4 bases and J 8 bases; bases outside gene matches: 6. There are 14 residues in the CDR3.

The count of this clone is one. The rearrangement links TRBV5-1 to TRBJ1-2, with 9 bases identical to TRBD1. This CDR3 has 14 residues. Germline assignment: CDR1 SGHRS and CDR2 YFSETQ. The ends lost 7 bases at V and 3 bases at J; junction bases unmatched: 7. Written as DNA, the CDR3 is TGCGCCAGCGGAACTGGGACAGGGTACTATGGCTACACCTTC. Its protein is CASGTGTGYYGYTF.

V usage is TRBV5-1 and J usage is TRBJ2-3; 8 nucleotides match TRBD1. V shed 4 bases, J shed 4 bases, and the junction held 5 bases outside the gene matches. Germline CDR1 and CDR2: SGHRS and YFSETQ. CDR3 length: 14 amino acids. This CDR3 reads CASSDRGGPDTQYF. The CDR3 DNA reads TGCGCCAGCAGCGACAGGGGAGGCCCAGATACGCAGTATTTT.

In the case of this clone: Sequence at one end of the junction differs from germline and may be a read error. The gene calls are TRBV7-7 and TRBJ1-5; D unresolved. Per germline, CDR1 SSHAT and CDR2 FNYEAQ (reference sequence). The CDR3 length is 16 residues. The CDR3 nucleotides read TGTGCTAGCAGCTTAATTATGGGCCGGTTAAATCAGCCCCAGCATTTT. Its translation: CASSLIMGRLNQPQHF.

The chain carries TRBV6-1 and TRBJ1-2; the D gene is possibly TRBD1 (6 bases). Per the germline V gene, CDR1 is MNHNS and CDR2 is SASEGT. Trimming took off 5 bases at V and 8 bases at J, with 12 bases between the two ends. The CDR3 is made up of 12 amino acids. The CDR3 protein is CASSRQEGGYTF. The CDR3 DNA sequence: TGTGCCAGCAGTAGACAGGAAGGGGGCTACACCTTC.